The 31 T cell receptor beta chains listed next were all sequenced from one sample in a study of technical replicates of blood from a handful of donors. Profiled with immunoSEQ multiplex PCR; TCRdb holds only in-frame clones, not every one. This table holds about 86,000 clones, roughly 95% found once. Sequenced: T cells isolated from PBMCs. Receptors were obtained from a human donor in good health.

This clone was observed once. The rearrangement uses TRBV30 and TRBJ2-7, with 7 bases lining up with TRBD2. Germline V CDR1 and CDR2: GTSNPN, SVGIG (reference sequence). The CDR3 is 14 amino acids. Trimming at V came to 3 bases and at J to 2 bases, leaving 7 bases not matched to a gene. This CDR3 is CAWRASGLTYEQYF. Here the CDR3 DNA reads TGTGCCTGGAGGGCTAGCGGACTCACCTACGAGCAGTACTTC.

This chain joins TRBV7-8 and TRBJ2-1; TRBD2 matches at 11 bases. Trimming at V came to 3 bases and at J to 4 bases, leaving 5 bases not matched to a gene. The CDR3 runs 16 residues. Germline V gene sequence: CDR1 SGHVS, CDR2 FQNEAQ. CDR3 region: CASSFSTSGSYNEQFF. The CDR3 nucleotides read TGTGCCAGCAGCTTTAGCACTAGCGGGAGTTACAATGAGCAGTTCTTC.

The chain joins TRBV4-2 to TRBJ2-5, with D perhaps TRBD2 (5 bases). The germline V gene has CDR1 LGHNA and CDR2 YNFKEQ. This CDR3 contains 14 residues. The V gene lost 3 bases and the J gene lost 2 bases, with 10 bases spanning the gap. The CDR3 bases are TGTGCCAGCAGCCATGACACTAGTCAAGAGACCCAGTACTTC. It encodes CASSHDTSQETQYF.

This chain connects TRBV27 to TRBJ1-1; D gene ambiguous. The CDR3 extends over 14 amino acids. Per the germline V gene, CDR1 is MNHEY and CDR2 is SMNVEV (reference sequence). V was shortened by 3 bases and J by 1 base, with 9 bases between the two germline ends. CDR3 coding DNA: TGTGCCAGCAGTTTTGTAAGAGAGAACACTGAAGCTTTCTTT. Translation: CASSFVRENTEAFF.

This sequence joins TRBV29-1 and TRBJ2-1; 14 nucleotides agree with TRBD2. Germline trimming cut 4 bases from V and 6 bases from J; bases unmatched to any gene: 5. Germline CDR1 reads SQVTM; CDR2 reads ANQGSEA. This CDR3 contains 15 residues. CDR3 residues: CSVVGTSGRINEQFF. In DNA form, the CDR3 reads TGCAGCGTTGTGGGGACTAGCGGGAGAATCAATGAGCAGTTCTTC.

This chain joins TRBV11-2 and TRBJ1-1; no firm D call. The CDR3 is 12 amino acids. The V gene lost 3 bases and the J gene lost 6 bases, with 8 bases spanning the gap. The V gene's germline CDR1 is SGHAT and CDR2 FQNNGV. In DNA, the CDR3 is TGTGCCAGCAGCTTGCATCTAGCTGAAGCTTTCTTT. Amino acid sequence: CASSLHLAEAFF.

The J gene is TRBJ2-7, the V gene TRBV15; tentative D call: TRBD2 (5 bases). Trimming pared 0 bases from V and 3 bases from J, leaving 9 bases between. Germline V gene sequence: CDR1 LNHNV, CDR2 YYDKDF (reference sequence). This CDR3 region has 14 residues. The CDR3 region has the DNA TGTGCCACCAGCAGAGAATCTAGCTACTACGAGCAGTACTTC. Protein sequence: CATSRESSYYEQYF.

The rearrangement uses TRBV30 and TRBJ2-5; possible D gene TRBD2, 6 bases. CDR3 length: 16 amino acids. The germline V gene encodes CDR1 GTSNPN and CDR2 SVGIG (reference sequence). V was pared by 5 bases and J by 2 bases, with 21 bases between. The CDR3 here is CAWGGDIRGPQETQYF. The CDR3 nucleotides are TGTGCCTGGGGAGGGGATATTAGAGGACCACAAGAGACCCAGTACTTC.

CDR3 bases: TGTGCCAGCAGAAACATAGCCTCAGATACGCAGTATTTT. Translation gives CASRNIASDTQYF. The chain uses TRBV5-6 and TRBJ2-3; no clear D gene. Per germline, CDR1 SGHDT and CDR2 YYEEEE. The CDR3 consists of 13 residues. Trimming left V 5 bases short and J 4 bases short, with 11 bases between.

The V and J genes are TRBV7-9 and TRBJ1-1, with D uncertain. The CDR3 contains 15 residues. The V end lost 4 bases, the J end lost 0 bases, and 12 bases lay between the germline ends. In germline, CDR1 is SEHNR, CDR2 FQNEAQ (reference sequence). CDR3: CASSYPPGLNTEAFF. In nucleotides, the CDR3 is TGTGCCAGCAGCTACCCCCCAGGCCTGAACACTGAAGCTTTCTTT.

The chain links TRBV28 to TRBJ2-2; weak D call: TRBD1 (5 bases). The CDR3 extends over 14 amino acids. V was trimmed by 2 bases and J by 7 bases, leaving 11 bases between them. Germline V lookup: CDR1 MDHEN, CDR2 SYDVKM. The CDR3 sequence: CASSLIGEGGELFF. CDR3 sequence (DNA): TGTGCCAGCAGTTTAATAGGGGAAGGCGGGGAGCTGTTTTTT.

CDR3: CASSEGTGSSYEQYF. CDR3 nucleotide sequence: TGTGCCAGCAGTGAAGGGACAGGGAGCTCCTACGAGCAGTACTTC. This chain uses TRBV6-1 with TRBJ2-7, with 8 bases identical to TRBD1. Germline V lookup: CDR1 MNHNS, CDR2 SASEGT. V dropped 1 base and J dropped 0; count of bases not matched to a gene: 2. The CDR3 consists of 15 residues.

The chain combines TRBV15 with TRBJ2-7, with 7 nucleotides matching TRBD2. Germline V gene lookup returns CDR1 LNHNV and CDR2 YYDKDF (reference sequence). The CDR3 spans 15 residues. Trimming at V came to 1 base and at J to 6 bases, leaving 9 bases not matched to a gene. CDR3 in amino acids: CATSRVAGVFSEQYF. Written as DNA, the CDR3 is TGTGCCACCAGCAGAGTGGCGGGAGTTTTCAGCGAGCAGTACTTC.

DNA of the CDR3: TGTGCCAGCAGCGCTGGTAGTTATAGCAATCAGCCCCAGCATTTT. It is translated as CASSAGSYSNQPQHF. The rearrangement joins TRBV9 to TRBJ1-5; D not certain. Germline lookup yields CDR1 SGDLS and CDR2 YYNGEE. The CDR3 contains 15 residues. Trimming cost V 3 bases and J 0 bases, with 10 bases left between them.

Here the CDR3 reads CASSFGFRRGNIQYF. CDR3 DNA sequence: TGTGCCAGCAGCTTTGGGTTCCGAAGGGGGAACATTCAGTACTTC. The gene calls are TRBV7-9 and TRBJ2-4; possibly TRBD1 for D (6 bases). Trimming cost V 3 bases and J 7 bases, with 16 bases left between them. CDR1 SEHNR and CDR2 FQNEAQ come from the germline V gene (reference sequence). The CDR3 contains 15 residues.

The chain combines TRBV28 with TRBJ1-2, with 7 positions matching TRBD1. Trimming cost V 7 bases and J 7 bases; bases outside gene matches: 12. This CDR3 contains 14 residues. Germline CDR1 reads MDHEN; CDR2 reads SYDVKM. CDR3 sequence reads: CASIHEGAPFGYTF. The CDR3 DNA reads TGTGCCAGCATACACGAGGGGGCCCCTTTTGGCTACACCTTC.

The gene calls are TRBV30 and TRBJ2-3, with no clear D. The CDR3 extends over 11 amino acids. Germline values: CDR1 GTSNPN, CDR2 SVGIG (reference sequence). V dropped 3 bases and J dropped 4 bases, with 5 bases sitting between them. This CDR3 reads CAWREADTQYF. The CDR3 nucleotides are TGTGCCTGGAGAGAGGCAGATACGCAGTATTTT.

The chain is built from TRBV2 and TRBJ2-7, with a possible D match to TRBD1 (6 bases). V shed 3 bases and J shed 3 bases, with 12 bases lying between them. The CDR3 length is 14 residues. Germline assignment: CDR1 SNHLY and CDR2 FYNNEI. The CDR3 DNA reads TGTGCCAGCAGTGATGCAGGGGCGGGCTACGAGCAGTACTTC. Encoded protein: CASSDAGAGYEQYF.

The chain employs TRBV27 and TRBJ2-7, with 9 bases matching TRBD2. The CDR3 length is 15 residues. V shed 6 bases and J 2 bases; nucleotides not matched to a gene: 8. CDR1 MNHEY and CDR2 SMNVEV come from the germline V gene (reference sequence). The CDR3 bases are TGTGCCAGCAGCCCGAGACTAGCGGCCCCCTACGAGCAGTACTTC. Translating it yields CASSPRLAAPYEQYF.

The chain uses TRBV7-9 and TRBJ2-2; D is uncertain. The CDR3 totals 15 residues. CDR1 and CDR2 (germline): SEHNR, FQNEAQ (reference sequence). V was shortened by 2 bases and J by 6 bases, with 13 bases between the two germline ends. The CDR3 here is CASSLISMYAGELFF. CDR3 DNA sequence: TGTGCCAGCAGCTTAATTAGCATGTACGCCGGGGAGCTGTTTTTT.

The chain couples TRBV28 to TRBJ2-3; 7 bases agree with TRBD1. The CDR3 length is 14 residues. Germline V gene data show CDR1 as MDHEN and CDR2 as SYDVKM. With 8 bases clipped from V and 4 bases from J, the junction kept 9 bases outside the gene matches. The CDR3 DNA reads TGTGCCAGCCATTGGGGACAGTCCCCAGATACGCAGTATTTT. Its protein product is CASHWGQSPDTQYF.

This chain uses TRBV28 with TRBJ1-2; maybe TRBD1 (5 bases). The CDR3 is 14 residues long. Trimming took 0 bases from V and 2 from J, leaving 7 bases between them. Germline-derived CDR1 and CDR2 are MDHEN and SYDVKM. This CDR3 reads CASSLWTENYGYTF. The CDR3 bases are TGTGCCAGCAGTTTATGGACAGAGAACTATGGCTACACCTTC.

The chain links TRBV10-3 to TRBJ2-5; 11 positions match TRBD2. This CDR3 contains 14 residues. Unmatched junction bases numbered 1, after V lost 5 bases and J lost 2 bases. In germline, CDR1 is ENHRY, CDR2 SYGVKD. CDR3 DNA sequence: TGTGCCATCAGTAGGACTAGCGGGCAAGAGACCCAGTACTTC. Amino acids: CAISRTSGQETQYF.

The chain uses TRBV21-1 and TRBJ2-7; TRBD1 reflects the table's D call only, with no check against the DNA. TRBV21-1 is noted as a pseudogene. The CDR3 is made up of 13 amino acids. The DNA for the CDR3 is TGTGCCACCCCTTCGACACTTATCTACGAGCAGTACTTC. It encodes CATPSTLIYEQYF.

This CDR3 is CASSVGLAYEQFF. CDR3 sequence (DNA): TGTGCCAGCAGCGTAGGGCTAGCCTATGAGCAGTTCTTC. The chain joins TRBV9 to TRBJ2-1; tentative D call: TRBD2 (5 bases). With 0 bases removed from V and 8 bases from J, the gap between germline ends came to 9 bases. The CDR3 totals 13 residues. The germline V gene encodes CDR1 SGDLS and CDR2 YYNGEE.

The chain uses TRBV30 and TRBJ2-3; the match to TRBD2 covers 7 bases. This CDR3 region has 13 residues. Trimming at V came to 0 bases and at J to 5 bases, leaving 2 bases not matched to a gene. Germline CDR1 is GTSNPN and CDR2 is SVGIG (reference sequence). The CDR3: CAWSVGRGDTQYF. The CDR3 DNA is TGTGCCTGGAGTGTAGGGAGGGGAGATACGCAGTATTTT.

V is TRBV6-5 and J is TRBJ1-5; D perhaps matches TRBD1 (5 bases). The CDR3 spans 14 residues. CDR1 is MNHEY and CDR2 is SVGAGI in the germline V gene. Trimming took 2 bases from V and 10 from J, leaving 15 bases between them. CDR3 in amino acids: CASSYTGTSSPQHF. For the CDR3, the DNA is TGTGCCAGCAGTTACACAGGTACTTCTTCTCCCCAGCATTTT.

The chain is built from TRBV18 and TRBJ1-2; a weak D match, TRBD1 (5 bases). The CDR3 length is 17 residues. Germline loops: CDR1 KGHSH, CDR2 LQKENI. The germline V and J ends were trimmed by 3 bases and 5 bases, with 22 bases remaining between them. DNA of the CDR3: TGTGCCAGCTCACCCCTTATCGACAGCGCCCAAGTGTATGGCTACACCTTC. Its protein product is CASSPLIDSAQVYGYTF.

This chain links TRBV6-1 with TRBJ1-1; D uncertain. The germline V gene has CDR1 MNHNS and CDR2 SASEGT. CDR3 length: 13 residues. V was clipped by 5 bases and J by 6 bases, with 13 bases between them. The CDR3, as DNA: TGTGCCAGCAGTTTTCGGACTAGGGCTGAAGCTTTCTTT. Its protein product is CASSFRTRAEAFF.

The chain couples TRBV19 to TRBJ2-7; TRBD1 aligns across 11 bases. The CDR3 contains 13 residues. Germline V gene data show CDR1 as LNHDA and CDR2 as SQIVND (reference sequence). Trimming removed 10 bases from V and 6 bases from J; junction bases left unmatched: 8. The CDR3 sequence: CATSPGQGVEQYF. DNA of the CDR3: TGTGCCACCTCTCCGGGACAGGGGGTCGAGCAGTACTTC.

This rearrangement joins TRBV11-2 to TRBJ2-2; D is unresolved. V was trimmed by 2 bases and J by 4 bases, leaving 11 bases between them. This CDR3 has 15 amino acids. CDR1 and CDR2 (germline): SGHAT, FQNNGV. The CDR3 loop is CASSLLVRLTGELFF. CDR3 coding DNA: TGTGCCAGCAGCTTATTAGTCAGGCTCACCGGGGAGCTGTTTTTT.